The rows below give T cell receptor beta chains drawn from one sample of a study of T cells in tumors after PD-1 blockade. Assay used: immunoSEQ multiplex PCR; TCRdb lists only in-frame clones, some missing. The table shows some 20,000 clones, with about three quarters occurring only once. Material: PBMCs, obtained before anti-PD-1 treatment. Source of these receptors: a human donor with basal cell carcinoma. CDR3s include the opening cysteine and the closing phenylalanine or tryptophan. D genes are given only for firm matches. The size of a clone is reported for some rows only, either as once, few or many, or as a class for expanded clones.

NA,TRBJ2-1,TRBD2,TRBV9,TGTGCCAGCAGCGGTACCGGGGGGAGAGGCTATGAGCAGTTCTTC,CASSGTGGRGYEQFF
once,TRBJ1-1,NA,TRBV21-1,TGTGCCAGCAGGGCAGCTAAGGGAGGCTGGACTGAAGCTTTCTTT,CASRAAKGGWTEAFF
few,TRBJ2-1,NA,TRBV18,TGTGCCAGCTCACCTCCACAGGGCGGATCCTACAATGAGCAGTTCTTC,CASSPPQGGSYNEQFF
NA,TRBJ2-3,NA,TRBV19,TGTGCCAGTAGTATCCGGGGGACCTATGGCACAGATACGCAGTATTTT,CASSIRGTYGTDTQYF
few,TRBJ1-1,NA,TRBV29-1,TGCAGCGTTGGTTCGGGGGACACTGAAGCTTTCTTT,CSVGSGDTEAFF
once,TRBJ1-1,NA,TRBV15,TGTGCCACCAGCAGAGCGGAGGGGAACACTGAAGCTTTCTTT,CATSRAEGNTEAFF
NA,TRBJ2-3,TRBD1,TRBV7-3,TGTGCCAGCAGCTCGGTCGGACAGGGGGCCTTGGATACGCAGTATTTT,CASSSVGQGALDTQYF
once,TRBJ2-3,TRBD1,TRBV6-2/TRBV6-3,TGTGCCAGCAGTTCCGGACAGGTTAGCACAGATACGCAGTATTTT,CASSSGQVSTDTQYF
NA,TRBJ2-1,NA,TRBV2,TGTGCCACCCAGGGGATTGAGCAGTTCTTC,CATQGIEQFF
NA,TRBJ1-2,NA,TRBV12-3/TRBV12-4,TGTGCCAGCAGTTCCCTCACCCAGGATGGCTACACCTTC,CASSSLTQDGYTF
few,TRBJ2-1,NA,TRBV2,TGTGCCAGCTGTGATGGGTGGGGGGGGGCGGGGAGCTCCTACAATGAGCAGTTCTTC,CASCDGWGGAGSSYNEQFF
NA,TRBJ2-1,NA,TRBV2,TGTCCCAGCTGTGAAGGGGGGGCGCGGGCGGGGAGCTCCTACAATGAGCAGTTCTTC,CPSCEGGARAGSSYNEQFF
few,TRBJ1-4,TRBD1,TRBV6-5,TGTGCCAGCAGTCGGACAGGGGGTTCTAATGAAAAACTGTTTTTT,CASSRTGGSNEKLFF
few,TRBJ1-6,NA,TRBV28,TGTGCCAGCAGTTTAGGGGGCGGGACCCCAAGACCCCTCCACTTT,CASSLGGGTPRPLHF
NA,TRBJ2-7,TRBD1,TRBV6-1,TGTGCCAGCAGTGAAGTGGGGACAGGGCCCTACGAGCAGTACTTC,CASSEVGTGPYEQYF
NA,TRBJ2-2,TRBD2,TRBV9,TGTGCCAGCACTGGAACTAGCGGTAACACCGGGGAGCTGTTTTTT,CASTGTSGNTGELFF
NA,TRBJ2-2,NA,TRBV7-2,TGTGCCAGCAGCTTAGTAAGGCAGGTTACCGGGGAGCTGTTTTTT,CASSLVRQVTGELFF
NA,TRBJ2-3,NA,TRBV30,TGTGCCTGGAGTGGTCAGGACAGCACAGATACGCAGTATTTT,CAWSGQDSTDTQYF
NA,TRBJ2-3,NA,TRBV19,TGTGCCAGTACCCTCCGAGGGTTCACAGATACGCAGTATTTT,CASTLRGFTDTQYF
NA,TRBJ2-2,NA,TRBV3-1/TRBV3-2,TGTGCCAGCAGCCCTCATGTTGAAATGGCCGGGGAGCTGTTTTTT,CASSPHVEMAGELFF
NA,TRBJ1-4,TRBD1,TRBV2,TGTGCCAGCAGTGAATGGGGACAGGGAGGTGAAAAACTGTTTTTT,CASSEWGQGGEKLFF
NA,TRBJ2-7,TRBD1,TRBV10-3,TGTGCCATCAGGAGACAGGGGACTTACTCCTACGAGCAGTACTTC,CAIRRQGTYSYEQYF
NA,TRBJ2-1,NA,TRBV11-1,TGTGCCAGCAGCTTCACGGGAGAATCCTACAATGAGCAGTTCTTC,CASSFTGESYNEQFF
NA,TRBJ2-5,TRBD2,TRBV5-4,TGTGCCAGCAGCTTGTATAGCGGGGGGCAAGAGACCCAGTACTTC,CASSLYSGGQETQYF
few,TRBJ2-2,TRBD1,TRBV5-1,TGCGCCAGCAGACTACAGGGGTTTGCGGAGCTGTTTTTT,CASRLQGFAELFF
NA,TRBJ2-3,NA,TRBV4-1,TGCGCCAGCAGCCAAGAAGGGAGACGCACAGATACGCAGTATTTT,CASSQEGRRTDTQYF
NA,TRBJ1-6,NA,TRBV27,TGTGCCAGCAGTTCGGCAGGGCATTCACCCCTCCACTTT,CASSSAGHSPLHF
NA,TRBJ1-2,NA,TRBV6-2/TRBV6-3,TGTGCCAGCAGTCAGGTTAACTATGGCTACACCTTC,CASSQVNYGYTF
NA,TRBJ2-5,NA,TRBV5-1,TGCGCCAGCAGCCTTGGGACGCCACAAGAGACCCAGTACTTC,CASSLGTPQETQYF
NA,TRBJ2-7,NA,TRBV3-1/TRBV3-2,TGTGCCAGCGGGCCCCCGGGGCTCGACGAGCAGTACTTC,CASGPPGLDEQYF
few,TRBJ1-4,TRBD1,TRBV29-1,TGCAGCGTTGCCGGGACAGATAATGAAAAACTGTTTTTT,CSVAGTDNEKLFF
NA,TRBJ2-1,TRBD1,TRBV29-1,TGCAGCGACGACCCCCCCGGACAGGGGGCGCGGAATGAGCAGTTCTTC,CSDDPPGQGARNEQFF
NA,TRBJ1-5,TRBD1,TRBV28,TGTGCCAGTCGGACAGGAATATACAATCAGCCCCAGCATTTT,CASRTGIYNQPQHF
NA,TRBJ1-4,NA,TRBV5-1,TGCGCCAGCAGCGGTGAAATTACTAATGAAAAACTGTTTTTT,CASSGEITNEKLFF
NA,TRBJ2-1,NA,TRBV21-1,TGTGCCAGCAGCGGCCAGTACTACAATGAGCAGTTCTTC,CASSGQYYNEQFF
once,TRBJ2-2,NA,TRBV4-3,TGCGCCAGCAGCCAAGCCCCAGGGTGGGGCACCGGGGAGCTGTTTTTT,CASSQAPGWGTGELFF
NA,TRBJ1-3,NA,TRBV13,TGTGCCAGCAGCTTAAGGGAGGGTATTGAGCACACCATATATTTT,CASSLREGIEHTIYF
NA,TRBJ2-5,TRBD1,TRBV7-2,TGTGCCAGCAGCTCACGAAGAGGGACAGGTGGAGGAGAGACCCAGTACTTC,CASSSRRGTGGGETQYF
NA,TRBJ2-1,TRBD2,TRBV2,TGTCCCAGCAGTTATGGGGGGGCGCGGGAGGGGAGCTCCTACAATGAGCAGTTCTTC,CPSSYGGAREGSSYNEQFF
once,TRBJ2-1,NA,TRBV29-1,TGCAGCGTTGGGGGGGGTGGGGGCAGAAGCAGCGCGAGATACAATGAGCAGTTCTTC,CSVGGGGGRSSARYNEQFF
NA,TRBJ1-1,TRBD1,TRBV19,TGTGCCAGTAATCGGGGAACAGGGGCCACTGAAGCTTTCTTT,CASNRGTGATEAFF
NA,TRBJ2-7,TRBD1,TRBV3-1/TRBV3-2,TGTGCCAGCAGCCCCCAAATGGGACAGGGATCCTACGAGCAGTACTTC,CASSPQMGQGSYEQYF
few,TRBJ1-5,TRBD1,TRBV6-5,TGTGCCAGCAGTTGGGACAGGGACCAGCCCCAGCATTTT,CASSWDRDQPQHF
NA,TRBJ2-1,NA,TRBV28,TGTGCCAGCAGGGGGGGCGGCGGGGATTACAATGAGCAGTTCTTC,CASRGGGGDYNEQFF
NA,TRBJ1-6,NA,TRBV2,TGTGCCAGCAGCGAGGACCGGCGTTCACCCCTCCACTTT,CASSEDRRSPLHF
NA,TRBJ2-2,NA,TRBV6-4,TGTGCCAGCCCTTTTCCACGAAACACCGGGGAGCTGTTTTTT,CASPFPRNTGELFF
NA,TRBJ2-7,TRBD1,TRBV6-1,TGTGCCAGCAGTGCTCCCGCTCCAGACAGGGCGACCTACGAGCAGTACTTC,CASSAPAPDRATYEQYF
NA,TRBJ2-7,NA,TRBV5-5,TGTGCCAGCAGCTTGGAGGCAGGGGGGGACCTCTACGAGCAGTACTTC,CASSLEAGGDLYEQYF